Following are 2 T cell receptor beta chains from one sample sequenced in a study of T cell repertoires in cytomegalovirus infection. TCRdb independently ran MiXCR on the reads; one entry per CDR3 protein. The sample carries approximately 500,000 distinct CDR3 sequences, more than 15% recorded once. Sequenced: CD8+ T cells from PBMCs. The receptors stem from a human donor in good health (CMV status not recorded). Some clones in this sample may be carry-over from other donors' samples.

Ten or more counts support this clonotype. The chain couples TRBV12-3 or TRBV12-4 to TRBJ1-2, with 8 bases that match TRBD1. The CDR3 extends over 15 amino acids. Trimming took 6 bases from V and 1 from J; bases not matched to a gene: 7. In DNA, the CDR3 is TGTGCCAGCAGCCCCCCGGACAGGGATAACTATGGCTACACCTTC. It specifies CASSPPDRDNYGYTF.

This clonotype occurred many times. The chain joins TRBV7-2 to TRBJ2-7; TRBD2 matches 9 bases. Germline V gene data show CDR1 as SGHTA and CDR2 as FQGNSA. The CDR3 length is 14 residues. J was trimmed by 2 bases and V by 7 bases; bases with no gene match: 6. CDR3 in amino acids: CASTLAGTPYEQYF. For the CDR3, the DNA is TGTGCCAGCACCCTAGCGGGGACCCCCTACGAGCAGTACTTC. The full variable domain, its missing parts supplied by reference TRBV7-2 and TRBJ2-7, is GAGVSQSPSNKVTEKGKDVELRCDPISGHTALYWYRQSLGQGLEFLIYFQGNSAPDKSGLPSDRFSAERTGGSVSTLTIQRTQQEDSAVYLCASTLAGTPYEQYFGPGTRLTVT.